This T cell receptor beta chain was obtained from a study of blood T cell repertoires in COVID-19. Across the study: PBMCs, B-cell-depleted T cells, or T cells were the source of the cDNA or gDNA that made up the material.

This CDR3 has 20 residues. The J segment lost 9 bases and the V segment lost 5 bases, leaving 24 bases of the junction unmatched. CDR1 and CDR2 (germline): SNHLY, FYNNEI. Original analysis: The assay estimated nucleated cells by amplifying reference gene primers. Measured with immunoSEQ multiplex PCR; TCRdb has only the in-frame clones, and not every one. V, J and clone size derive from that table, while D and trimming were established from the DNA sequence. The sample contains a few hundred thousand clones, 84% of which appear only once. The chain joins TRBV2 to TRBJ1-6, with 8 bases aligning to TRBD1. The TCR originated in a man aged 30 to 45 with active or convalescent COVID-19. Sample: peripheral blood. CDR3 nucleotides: TGTGCCAGCAGTTTATCTCCGGGACAGGACCCAAATCACTACAGTTCACCCCTCCACTTT. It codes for CASSLSPGQDPNHYSSPLHF.